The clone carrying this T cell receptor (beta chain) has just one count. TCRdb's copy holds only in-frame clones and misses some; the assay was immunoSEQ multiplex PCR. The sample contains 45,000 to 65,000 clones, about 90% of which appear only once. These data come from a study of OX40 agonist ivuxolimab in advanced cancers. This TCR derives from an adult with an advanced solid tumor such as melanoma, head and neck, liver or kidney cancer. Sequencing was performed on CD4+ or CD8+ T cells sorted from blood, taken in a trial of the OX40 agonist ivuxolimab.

CDR3 residues: CAWAPLPGGAGEQFF. The CDR3, as DNA: TGTGCCTGGGCCCCTCTCCCGGGTGGAGCAGGGGAGCAGTTCTTC. The chain combines TRBV30 with TRBJ2-1; possibly TRBD1 for D (5 bases). The CDR3 is made up of 15 amino acids. Germline CDR1 is GTSNPN and CDR2 is SVGIG (reference sequence). V shed 5 bases and J shed 10 bases, with 24 bases lying between them.